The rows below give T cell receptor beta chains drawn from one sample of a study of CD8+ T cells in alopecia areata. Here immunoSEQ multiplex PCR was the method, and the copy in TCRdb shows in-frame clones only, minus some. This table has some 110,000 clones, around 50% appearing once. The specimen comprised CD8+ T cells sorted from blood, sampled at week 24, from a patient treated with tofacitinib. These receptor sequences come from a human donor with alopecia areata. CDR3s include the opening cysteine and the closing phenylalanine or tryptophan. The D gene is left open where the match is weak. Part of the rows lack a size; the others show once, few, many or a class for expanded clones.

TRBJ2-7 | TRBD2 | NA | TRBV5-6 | TGTGCCAGCAGCTCACTCACCGGGACTAGCGGGGGGCGTTCGCACGAGCAGTACTTC | CASSSLTGTSGGRSHEQYF
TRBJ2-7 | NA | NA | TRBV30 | TGTGCCTGGAGTGTACTCAGGGGTGGTGAGCAGTACTTC | CAWSVLRGGEQYF
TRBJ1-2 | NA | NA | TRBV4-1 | TGCGCCAGCAGCCGACCGCACCAAGTATATGGCTACACCTTC | CASSRPHQVYGYTF
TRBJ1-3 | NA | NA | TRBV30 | TGTGCCTGGACAGGGGTGAACTCTGGAAACACCATATATTTT | CAWTGVNSGNTIYF
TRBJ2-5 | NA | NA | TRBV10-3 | TGTGCCATCAGACTCGACGGAGTCCAAGAGACCCAGTACTTC | CAIRLDGVQETQYF
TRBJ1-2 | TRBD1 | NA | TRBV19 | TGTGCCAGTAAAAACCGGGACAGTGGCTATGGCTACACCTTC | CASKNRDSGYGYTF
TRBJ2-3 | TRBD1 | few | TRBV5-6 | TGTGCCAGCAGCTTCCCAGGGGGACGGAACACAGATACGCAGTATTTT | CASSFPGGRNTDTQYF
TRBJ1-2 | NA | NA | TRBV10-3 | TGTGCCATCAGTGATTCCGAGTTAAATGGCTACACCTTC | CAISDSELNGYTF
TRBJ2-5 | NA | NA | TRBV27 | TGTGCCAGCAGTTCAGCCCAGAGGCGTCAAGAGACCCAGTACTTC | CASSSAQRRQETQYF
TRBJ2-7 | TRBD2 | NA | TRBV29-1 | TGCAGCGTTGAAGATCGGGAGGGCCTCCACGAGCAGTACTTC | CSVEDREGLHEQYF
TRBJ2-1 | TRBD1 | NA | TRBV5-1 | TGCGCCAGCAGCCGGGACAGGGTCGATGAGCAGTTCTTC | CASSRDRVDEQFF
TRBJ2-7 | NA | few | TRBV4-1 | TGCGCCAGCAGCCTCACAGGCTCCGAGCAGTACTTC | CASSLTGSEQYF
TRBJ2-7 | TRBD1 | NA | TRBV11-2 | TGTGCCAGCAGCCAAGAGGGGACAGGGGAAGGGTACGAGCAGTACTTC | CASSQEGTGEGYEQYF
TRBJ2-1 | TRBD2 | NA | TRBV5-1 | TGCGCCAGCAGCCTCCCTAGCGGGGGGGCGTATGAGCAGTTCTTC | CASSLPSGGAYEQFF
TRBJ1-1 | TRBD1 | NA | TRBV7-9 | TGTGCCAGCACCGGGACAGGGGACACTGAAGCTTTCTTT | CASTGTGDTEAFF
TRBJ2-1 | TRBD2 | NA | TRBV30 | TGTGCCTGGAACCGACTAGCGGGGGTGCACAATGAGCAGTTCTTC | CAWNRLAGVHNEQFF
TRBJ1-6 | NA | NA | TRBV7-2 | TGTGCCAGCAGCCAATATCTAGAGGGGGATTCACCCCTCCACTTT | CASSQYLEGDSPLHF
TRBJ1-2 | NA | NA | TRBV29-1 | TGCAGCGTTGAAAAGGGGGGCGCAGGCTATGGCTACACCTTC | CSVEKGGAGYGYTF
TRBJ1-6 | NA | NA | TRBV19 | TGTGCCAGTAGCGAAGGGACGTGGGGAAATTCACCCCTCCACTTT | CASSEGTWGNSPLHF
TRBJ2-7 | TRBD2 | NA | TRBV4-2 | TGTGCCAGCAGCCCGAAGCGGGGGGGCCTCTACGAGCAGTACTTC | CASSPKRGGLYEQYF
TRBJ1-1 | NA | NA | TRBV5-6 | TGTGCCAGCAGCCTGGACGCGGGCGCTGAAGCTTTCTTT | CASSLDAGAEAFF
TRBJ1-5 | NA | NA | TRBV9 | TGTGCCAGCAGCTTAGGAACAGATAGCAATCAGCCCCAGCATTTT | CASSLGTDSNQPQHF
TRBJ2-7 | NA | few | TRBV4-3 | TGCGCCAGCAGCCAGGAAGGGGGGGGCCTCTACGAGCAGTACTTC | CASSQEGGGLYEQYF
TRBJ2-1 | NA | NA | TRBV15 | TGTGCCACCAGCAGAGAAGCTCTCTCCTACAATGAGCAGTTCTTC | CATSREALSYNEQFF
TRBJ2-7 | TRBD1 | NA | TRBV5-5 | TGTGCCAGCAGCACCGGACAGGGGCGGACCTACGAGCAGTACTTC | CASSTGQGRTYEQYF
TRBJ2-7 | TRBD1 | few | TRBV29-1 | TGCAGCGTTGAAGATCCGGGACAGTCCTACGAGCAGTACTTC | CSVEDPGQSYEQYF
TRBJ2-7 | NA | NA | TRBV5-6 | TGTGCCAGCCAAGACGACTACGAGCAGTACTTC | CASQDDYEQYF
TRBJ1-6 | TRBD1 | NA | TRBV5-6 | TGTGCCAGCAGCTTGGGAGACAGGGTATATTCACCCCTCCACTTT | CASSLGDRVYSPLHF
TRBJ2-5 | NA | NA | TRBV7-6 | TGTGCCAGCAGCGGCCGGGACGGGCCTAACCTTGGGGGAGAGACCCAGTACTTC | CASSGRDGPNLGGETQYF
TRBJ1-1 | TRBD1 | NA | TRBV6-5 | TGTGCCAGCAGCCCCGGACAGGGCCATACTGAAGCTTTCTTT | CASSPGQGHTEAFF
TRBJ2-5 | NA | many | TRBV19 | TGTGCCAGTAGTACGCCAACAGGAGAAGAGGAGACCCAGTACTTC | CASSTPTGEEETQYF
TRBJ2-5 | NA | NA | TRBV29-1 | TGCAGCGTTGAGAGATCGCATGAGGATATTGAGACCCAGTACTTC | CSVERSHEDIETQYF
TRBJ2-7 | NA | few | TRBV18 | TGTGCCAGCTCACCATCCGGCGGGGTCTCCTACGAGCAGTACTTC | CASSPSGGVSYEQYF
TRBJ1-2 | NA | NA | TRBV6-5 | TGTGCCAGCAGTACAGGGCTCTATGGCTACACCTTC | CASSTGLYGYTF
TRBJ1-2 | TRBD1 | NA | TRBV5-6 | TGTGCCAGCAGCTTTTGGGCAGGGGGCGGTGGCTACACCTTC | CASSFWAGGGGYTF
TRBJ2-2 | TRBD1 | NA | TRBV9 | TGTGCCAGCAGCGTAGTAGGACAGGACACCGGGGAGCTGTTTTTT | CASSVVGQDTGELFF
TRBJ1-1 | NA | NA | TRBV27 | TGTGCCACCTTGGTCGGCCGCCAAGCTTTCTTT | CATLVGRQAFF
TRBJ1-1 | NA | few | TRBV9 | TGTGCCAGCAGCGTAGAGGCCCAAGGGTACACTGAAGCTTTCTTT | CASSVEAQGYTEAFF
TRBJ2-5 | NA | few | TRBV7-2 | TGTGCCAGCAGCCTCCCCCTGGGGGGCAGACGAGAGACCCAGTACTTC | CASSLPLGGRRETQYF
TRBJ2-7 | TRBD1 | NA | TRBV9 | TGTGCCAGCAGCGCCGGACAGGGATCAGGTGCCTACGAGCAGTACTTC | CASSAGQGSGAYEQYF
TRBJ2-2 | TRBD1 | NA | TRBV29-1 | TGCAGCGTTGAAGATCCACAGGGGGGTGGGGAGCTGTTTTTT | CSVEDPQGGGELFF